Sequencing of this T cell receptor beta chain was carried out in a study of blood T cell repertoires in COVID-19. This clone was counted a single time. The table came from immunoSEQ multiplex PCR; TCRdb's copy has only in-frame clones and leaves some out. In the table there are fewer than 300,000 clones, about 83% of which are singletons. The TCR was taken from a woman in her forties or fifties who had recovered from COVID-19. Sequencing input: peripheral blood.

The CDR3 loop reads CASSLWRDRGYTF. The CDR3 DNA is TGTGCCAGCAGTTTATGGAGGGACCGTGGCTACACCTTC. This chain connects TRBV27 to TRBJ1-2; D possibly corresponds to TRBD1 (5 bases). The CDR3 spans 13 residues. Germline lookup yields CDR1 MNHEY and CDR2 SMNVEV (reference sequence). V was trimmed by 1 base and J by 7 bases, leaving 10 bases between them.